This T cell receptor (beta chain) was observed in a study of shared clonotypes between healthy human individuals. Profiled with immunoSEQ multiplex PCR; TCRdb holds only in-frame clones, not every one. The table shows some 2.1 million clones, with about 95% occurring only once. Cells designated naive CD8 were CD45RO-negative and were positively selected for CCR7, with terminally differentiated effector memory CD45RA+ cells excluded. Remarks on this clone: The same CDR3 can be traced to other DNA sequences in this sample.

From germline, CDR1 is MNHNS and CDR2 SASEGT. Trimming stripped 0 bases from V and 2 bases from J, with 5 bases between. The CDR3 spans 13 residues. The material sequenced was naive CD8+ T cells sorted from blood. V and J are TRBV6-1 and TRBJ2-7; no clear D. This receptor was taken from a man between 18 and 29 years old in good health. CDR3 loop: CASSEAGPYEQYF. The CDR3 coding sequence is TGTGCCAGCAGTGAAGCCGGGCCCTACGAGCAGTACTTC.